The 32 T cell receptor beta chains below were found in one sample sequenced in a study of regulatory T cells in long-lasting Graves disease. Time point described: persistent/refractory GD, antithyroid drugs over 5 years with positive TRAb. Preparation of the TCR library used RNA extracted from PBMCs. With iRepertoire HTBI primers and Arm-PCR of CDR3 regions, TCR beta libraries were built. TCRdb re-called the multiplex PCR reads through MiXCR, storing one row per CDR3 protein. The table shows about 290,000 distinct CDR3 sequences, with roughly 21% occurring only once. The starting material was peripheral blood mononuclear cells (PBMCs), obtained when the disease was refractory, from a patient treated with antithyroid drugs. The receptor set was obtained from a female donor with Graves disease.

V is TRBV20-1 and J is TRBJ2-7, with D possibly being TRBD1 or TRBD2 (5 bases each). Germline V gene data show CDR1 as DFQATT and CDR2 as SNEGSKA (reference sequence). The CDR3 loop spans 16 amino acids. Trimming took 0 bases from V and 0 from J, leaving 15 bases between them. CDR3 amino acids: CSARDRRGASSYEQYF. DNA of the CDR3: TGCAGTGCTAGAGATCGAAGAGGGGCCAGCTCCTACGAGCAGTACTTC.

The chain has TRBV28 and TRBJ1-4; D uncertain. V lost 2 bases, J lost 0 bases, and 13 bases lay in between. Germline lookup yields CDR1 MDHEN and CDR2 SYDVKM. The CDR3 runs 17 residues. In nucleotides, the CDR3 is TGTGCCAGCAGTTTACGAATAGGGCTTGCAACTAATGAAAAACTGTTTTTT. As protein: CASSLRIGLATNEKLFF.

The table lists this clonotype with a few counts. Given a far larger clone just one base away, this is likely a sequencing read error. This chain uses TRBV6-9 with TRBJ2-7; D is possibly TRBD1 (6 bases). Germline CDR1 and CDR2: MNHGY and SVAAGI. The CDR3 contains 13 residues. V was clipped by 2 bases and J by 6 bases, with 11 bases between them. The CDR3 here is CASSYGQNCEQYF. The DNA for the CDR3 is TGTGCCAGCAGTTATGGACAGAACTGCGAGCAGTACTTC.

This rearrangement joins TRBV6-1 to TRBJ1-1; TRBD1 might be the D (6 bases). The CDR3 is made up of 14 amino acids. Deletions cut 6 bases from V and 8 bases from J, with 19 bases between. CDR1 and CDR2 from the germline V gene are MNHNS and SASEGT. Here the CDR3 reads CASSLKRTALEAFF. As DNA, the CDR3 is TGTGCCAGCAGCCTCAAGCGGACAGCTTTAGAAGCTTTCTTT.

This chain uses TRBV4-1 with TRBJ2-5; 8 nucleotides align to TRBD1. The length of the CDR3 is 19 residues. V was clipped by 1 base and J by 3 bases; unmatched bases: 16. The germline V gene has CDR1 MGHRA and CDR2 YSYEKL. CDR3 DNA sequence: TGCGCCAGCAGCCAAGGTCCCCTTAGCACCGGGACAGGCAAAGAGACCCAGTACTTC. Its translation is CASSQGPLSTGTGKETQYF.

This clonotype showed up many times. The V and J genes are TRBV28 and TRBJ2-5; 7 positions agree with TRBD1. Trimming at V came to 4 bases and at J to 1 base, leaving 6 bases not matched to a gene. Germline CDR1 reads MDHEN; CDR2 reads SYDVKM. The CDR3 consists of 15 residues. CDR3 amino acids: CASSSRDRSQETQYF. As DNA, the CDR3 is TGTGCCAGCAGTTCCCGGGACAGAAGCCAAGAGACCCAGTACTTC.

This clonotype has ten or more counts. This chain links TRBV5-4 with TRBJ1-1; D gene ambiguous. This CDR3 has 14 residues. V lost 0 bases to trimming and J lost 0 bases, with 6 bases between them. From germline, CDR1 is SGHNT and CDR2 YYREEE (reference sequence). CDR3 loop: CASSLAALNTEAFF. CDR3 nucleotide sequence: TGTGCCAGCAGCTTGGCGGCACTGAACACTGAAGCTTTCTTT.

This clonotype was found a few times. The chain couples TRBV15 to TRBJ1-2, with 8 bases fitting TRBD1. V dropped 4 bases and J dropped 6; count of bases not matched to a gene: 16. CDR1 LNHNV and CDR2 YYDKDF come from the germline V gene (reference sequence). The CDR3 length is 17 residues. The DNA of the CDR3 is TGTGCCACCAGCATTGACGCGCAACGGGACAGGACACATGGCTACACCTTC. Its protein is CATSIDAQRDRTHGYTF.

The V call is TRBV6-1, the J call TRBJ1-5; D remains unclear. CDR3 length: 15 residues. The ends were cut back, 6 bases at V and 3 bases at J, with 15 bases in the middle. Germline V gene data show CDR1 as MNHNS and CDR2 as SASEGT. CDR3 nucleotide sequence: TGTGCCAGCAGCCGAAACTCGCCCGCCAATCAGCCCCAGCATTTT. Protein product: CASSRNSPANQPQHF.

The table lists this clonotype with many counts. The V gene is TRBV7-2, the J gene TRBJ2-7; D is possibly TRBD1 (5 bases). V was clipped by 1 base and J by 6 bases, with 7 bases between them. The CDR3 runs 12 residues. CDR1 and CDR2 (germline): SGHTA, FQGNSA. The CDR3 here is CASSLGGSEQYF. The DNA of the CDR3 is TGTGCCAGCAGCTTAGGGGGCTCCGAGCAGTACTTC.

A few counts support this clonotype. This chain links TRBV7-9 with TRBJ2-5; D possibly uses TRBD1 or TRBD2 (5 bases each). The germline CDR1 and CDR2 sequences are SEHNR and FQNEAQ (reference sequence). The CDR3 contains 14 residues. The V end was cut by 8 bases, the J end by 5 bases, with 18 bases between. This chain's CDR3 is CASRGDLADETQYF. CDR3 nucleotide sequence: TGTGCCAGCCGTGGGGACCTAGCAGACGAGACCCAGTACTTC. Complete variable domain (other parts from reference TRBV7-9 and TRBJ2-5): DTGVSQNPRHKITKRGQNVTFRCDPISEHNRLYWYRQTLGQGPEFLTYFQNEAQLEKSRLLSDRFSAERPKGSFSTLEIQRTEQGDSAMYLCASRGDLADETQYFGPGTRLLVL.

The chain recombines TRBV6-1 with TRBJ2-5, with D unresolved. The J call may be wrong; the DNA end is better matched by TRBJ2-1. Germline CDR1 MNHNS, CDR2 SASEGT. The CDR3 runs to 15 residues. In DNA form, the CDR3 reads TGTGCCAGCAGGTCGGCCCCCACAGCCCACAATGAGCAGTTCTTC. Its translation is CASRSAPTAHNEQFF.

This clonotype was observed at least ten times. The V and J genes are TRBV27 and TRBJ1-5; no reliable D call. V lost 2 bases to trimming and J lost 0 bases, with 8 bases between them. CDR1 is MNHEY, CDR2 SMNVEV, per germline (reference sequence). This CDR3 has 15 residues. Here the CDR3 DNA reads TGTGCCAGCAGTTTAAATCTGTATAGCAATCAGCCCCAGCATTTT. This translates into CASSLNLYSNQPQHF.

The rearrangement uses TRBV30 and TRBJ2-7; no clear D. V lost 4 bases to trimming and J lost 7 bases, with 17 bases between them. Looked up from germline, CDR1 is GTSNPN and CDR2 is SVGIG (reference sequence). This CDR3 is 13 amino acids long. This chain's CDR3 is CAWKRTTVGEQYF. The CDR3 bases are TGTGCCTGGAAAAGAACTACCGTGGGGGAGCAGTACTTC. The whole variable domain, remainder taken from reference TRBV30 and TRBJ2-7, is SQTIHQWPATLVQPVGSPLSLECTVEGTSNPNLYWYRQAAGRGLQLLFYSVGIGQISSEVPQNLSASRPQDRQFILSSKKLLLSDSGFYLCAWKRTTVGEQYFGPGTRLTVT.

This clonotype came up a few times. The chain links TRBV2 to TRBJ2-1, with D tentatively TRBD2 (6 bases). Germline-derived CDR1 and CDR2 are SNHLY and FYNNEI. The CDR3 contains 11 residues. V shed 6 bases and J shed 8 bases, with 8 bases lying between them. CDR3: CASRGGDEQFF. For the CDR3, the DNA is TGTGCCAGCAGAGGAGGGGATGAGCAGTTCTTC.

This clonotype was recorded a few times. CDR3: CASSLVTGTGEEKLFF. The CDR3 coding sequence is TGTGCCAGCAGCTTAGTGACCGGGACAGGGGAGGAAAAACTGTTTTTT. The chain employs TRBV7-2 and TRBJ1-4; 10 bases are shared with TRBD1. This CDR3 spans 16 amino acids. Trimming removed 1 base from V and 8 bases from J; junction bases left unmatched: 7. Germline CDR1 SGHTA, CDR2 FQGNSA.

This rearrangement joins TRBV19 to TRBJ1-2; no clear D. Between the trimmed V and J ends, which lost 3 bases and 5 bases, there was a span of 13 bases. There are 14 residues in the CDR3. Germline CDR1 and CDR2: LNHDA and SQIVND (reference sequence). The chain's CDR3 is CASSISAVEYGYTF. DNA for the CDR3: TGTGCCAGTAGTATCTCGGCTGTGGAATATGGCTACACCTTC.

Many counts were recorded for this clonotype. V usage is TRBV20-1 and J usage is TRBJ2-7; D may be TRBD1 (5 bases). V was shortened by 0 bases and J by 2 bases, with 8 bases between the two germline ends. This CDR3 is 13 amino acids long. Germline V gene sequence: CDR1 DFQATT, CDR2 SNEGSKA (reference sequence). The DNA for the CDR3 is TGCAGTGCTAGAGACCAGGGAACCTACGAGCAGTACTTC. Translated, it gives CSARDQGTYEQYF.

As regards this clonotype: Given a much more abundant clone one base away, this may be a read error. Because it lacks the conserved phenylalanine or tryptophan at the end, this CDR3 is likely a read error. The chain combines TRBV30 with TRBJ1-1; 7 bases map to TRBD1. Losses at the gene ends were 3 bases for V and 8 bases for J; bases not matched to a gene: 9. CDR3 length: 13 residues. Per germline, CDR1 GTSNPN and CDR2 SVGIG (reference sequence). CDR3 nucleotides: TGTGCCTGGAGACCCTCCGGGACAGACGAAGCTTTCTCT. It codes for CAWRPSGTDEAFS.

This clonotype was seen repeatedly, ten times or more. The chain couples TRBV28 to TRBJ1-2; possible D gene TRBD1, 6 bases. The CDR3 consists of 12 residues. Germline V gives CDR1 MDHEN, CDR2 SYDVKM. Trimming removed 6 bases from V and 5 bases from J, with 10 bases in between. CDR3 in DNA: TGTGCCAGCAGACAAACAGGGTATGGCTACACCTTC. Its translation: CASRQTGYGYTF.

The table lists this clonotype with many counts. The chain couples TRBV7-8 to TRBJ1-4; 10 positions match TRBD1. CDR3 length: 15 amino acids. J was trimmed by 8 bases and V by 5 bases; bases with no gene match: 8. CDR1 is SGHVS, CDR2 FQNEAQ, per germline. CDR3 residues: CASSLSGTGAEKLFF. The CDR3 nucleotides read TGTGCCAGCAGCCTATCCGGGACAGGGGCCGAAAAACTGTTTTTT.

This chain uses TRBV6-2 or TRBV6-3 with TRBJ1-6; D not resolved. In germline, CDR1 is MNHEY, CDR2 SVGEGT. The ends were cut back, 6 bases at V and 10 bases at J, with 10 bases in the middle. This CDR3 has 12 amino acids. In DNA form, the CDR3 reads TGTGCCAGCAGCAATCTACAATCACCCCTCCACTTT. This translates into CASSNLQSPLHF.

V and J are TRBV5-1 and TRBJ1-6; 7 bases fit TRBD1. V was pared by 0 bases and J by 9 bases, with 6 bases of the junction left unmatched. The CDR3 consists of 15 residues. The germline V gene has CDR1 SGHRS and CDR2 YFSETQ. The CDR3 here is CASSLEGALGSPLHF. The CDR3 DNA sequence: TGCGCCAGCAGCTTGGAGGGGGCATTGGGTTCACCCCTCCACTTT.

This clonotype was recorded a few times. The genes are TRBV20-1 and TRBJ2-6, with D perhaps TRBD1 (7 bases). V lost 1 base and J lost 0, with 13 bases in between. CDR3 length: 17 amino acids. Germline CDR1 and CDR2: DFQATT and SNEGSKA (reference sequence). The CDR3: CSARVSQGGSGANVLTF. The CDR3 DNA sequence: TGCAGTGCTAGAGTTTCGCAGGGGGGCTCTGGGGCCAACGTCCTGACTTTC.

Remarks on this clonotype: This could be a read error, since a much larger clone is one nucleotide away. The V and J genes are TRBV7-2 and TRBJ2-5; 8 nucleotides match TRBD1. From germline, CDR1 is SGHTA and CDR2 FQGNSA. The CDR3 is made up of 16 amino acids. Trimming took 4 bases from V and 2 from J; bases not matched to a gene: 9. In DNA, the CDR3 is TGTACCAGCAGCTCCTACAAAACAGGGGGGCAAGAGACCCAGTACTTC. This gives the protein CTSSSYKTGGQETQYF.

In its sample, this clonotype was seen a few times. The V call is TRBV10-2, the J call TRBJ2-7; D possibly uses TRBD1 or TRBD2 (5 bases each). Germline CDR1 and CDR2: WSHSY and SAAADI. CDR3 length: 13 amino acids. The V and J ends lost 6 bases and 3 bases respectively, with 12 bases between them. The DNA for the CDR3 is TGCGCCAGCAGGAGGGGTTTCGGCTACGAGCAGTACTTC. Translation gives CASRRGFGYEQYF.

This clonotype was counted ten times or more. The genes are TRBV6-5 and TRBJ2-5; no clear D. The CDR3 sequence is 17 residues long. Germline V gene lookup returns CDR1 MNHEY and CDR2 SVGAGI. The V end lost 2 bases, the J end lost 5 bases, and 21 bases lay between the germline ends. The CDR3 loop reads CASSYRGPASIGETQYF. The CDR3 DNA reads as TGTGCCAGCAGTTACAGAGGACCCGCATCCATCGGGGAGACCCAGTACTTC.

This chain connects TRBV30 to TRBJ2-7; perhaps TRBD1 as D (5 bases). CDR1 GTSNPN and CDR2 SVGIG come from the germline V gene (reference sequence). The CDR3 runs 16 residues. The V end was cut by 1 base, the J end by 3 bases, with 19 bases between. For the CDR3, the DNA is TGTGCCTGGAGTGGGGCCGACAGTTGGATGAACTACGAGCAGTACTTC. This encodes CAWSGADSWMNYEQYF.

J is TRBJ2-7 and V is TRBV15; D is ambiguous. The germline CDR1 and CDR2 sequences are LNHNV and YYDKDF (reference sequence). The CDR3 is made up of 16 amino acids. V was cut by 3 bases and J by 0 bases, with 15 bases left in between. Here the CDR3 reads CATSSALGPTSYEQYF. As DNA, the CDR3 is TGTGCCACCAGCAGTGCTTTAGGGCCAACCTCCTACGAGCAGTACTTC.

V is TRBV6-9 and J is TRBJ1-5; 8 bases align to TRBD1. This CDR3 comprises 19 residues. Trimming cost V 3 bases and J 1 base; bases outside gene matches: 14. The V gene's germline CDR1 is MNHGY and CDR2 SVAAGI. The DNA of the CDR3 is TGTGCCAGCAGTTACCTAGGACAGGGAATTAGTAGGAGCAATCAGCCCCAGCATTTT. It codes for CASSYLGQGISRSNQPQHF.

The chain combines TRBV7-9 with TRBJ2-3; 10 bases are shared with TRBD1. J lost 4 bases, V lost 5 bases, and 3 bases had no gene match. Germline loops: CDR1 SEHNR, CDR2 FQNEAQ (reference sequence). The CDR3 is 14 amino acids. The CDR3 nucleotides read TGTGCCAGCAGCACGACAGGGGGCCCAGATACGCAGTATTTT. Protein: CASSTTGGPDTQYF.

This clonotype was detected ten times or more. The chain carries TRBV12-3 or TRBV12-4 and TRBJ1-6; no reliable D call. The CDR3 extends over 14 amino acids. V dropped 3 bases and J dropped 7 bases, with 10 bases sitting between them. The CDR3: CASSFSNRNSPLHF. In nucleotides, the CDR3 is TGTGCCAGCAGTTTCAGCAACAGAAATTCACCCCTCCACTTT.